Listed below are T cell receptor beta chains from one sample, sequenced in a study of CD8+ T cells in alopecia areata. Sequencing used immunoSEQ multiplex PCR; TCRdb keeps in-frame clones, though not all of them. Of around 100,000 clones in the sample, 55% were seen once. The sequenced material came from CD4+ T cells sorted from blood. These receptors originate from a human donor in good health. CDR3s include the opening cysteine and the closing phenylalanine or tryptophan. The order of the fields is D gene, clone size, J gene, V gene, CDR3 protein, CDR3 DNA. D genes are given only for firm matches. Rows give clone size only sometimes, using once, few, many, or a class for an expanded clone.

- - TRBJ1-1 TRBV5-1 CASSGIGHEANTEAFF TGCGCCAGCAGCGGGATAGGGCACGAAGCGAACACTGAAGCTTTCTTT
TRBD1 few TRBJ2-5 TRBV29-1 CSYGQGQETQYF TGCAGCTACGGACAGGGTCAAGAGACCCAGTACTTC
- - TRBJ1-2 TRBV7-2 CASSLVPLYGYTF TGTGCCAGCAGCTTAGTACCGCTCTATGGCTACACCTTC
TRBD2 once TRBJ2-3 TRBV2 CASNSLAGSVSQYF TGTGCCAGCAACTCCCTAGCGGGGTCGGTTTCGCAGTATTTT
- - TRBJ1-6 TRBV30 CAWSPGPNSPLHF TGTGCCTGGAGTCCAGGTCCAAATTCACCCCTCCACTTT
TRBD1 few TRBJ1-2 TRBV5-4 CASSLDRGQGGYTF TGTGCCAGCAGCTTGGACAGGGGGCAGGGTGGCTACACCTTC
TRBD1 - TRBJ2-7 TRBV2 CASSEQGAAAYEQYF TGTGCCAGCAGTGAACAGGGGGCGGCAGCCTACGAGCAGTACTTC
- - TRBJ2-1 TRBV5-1 CASRPGVNNEQFF TGCGCCAGCAGGCCGGGAGTCAACAATGAGCAGTTCTTC
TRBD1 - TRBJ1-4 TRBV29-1 CSVGTVINEKLFF TGCAGCGTAGGGACAGTTATTAATGAAAAACTGTTTTTT
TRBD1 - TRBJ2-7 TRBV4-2 CASSQRTGTGSRKYF TGTGCCAGCAGCCAGCGGACCGGGACAGGCTCTCGGAAGTACTTC
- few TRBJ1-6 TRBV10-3 CAISGEESSYNSPLHF TGTGCCATCAGTGGGGAGGAGAGCTCCTATAATTCACCCCTCCACTTT
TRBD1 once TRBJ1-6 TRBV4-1 CASSWRETGEGSPLHF TGCGCCAGCAGCTGGAGGGAGACAGGGGAAGGTTCACCCCTCCACTTT
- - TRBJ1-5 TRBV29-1 CSVGVSNQPQHF TGCAGCGTTGGGGTTAGCAATCAGCCCCAGCATTTT
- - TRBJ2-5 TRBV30 CAWSPSATQYF TGTGCCTGGAGTCCTTCTGCGACCCAGTACTTC
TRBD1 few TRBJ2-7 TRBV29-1 CSVDRQGTHEQYF TGCAGCGTTGACCGACAGGGTACCCACGAGCAGTACTTC